The source of this T cell receptor beta chain is a study of PD-1 blockade in classical Hodgkin lymphoma. Study as a whole: Every 2 weeks, patients got 3 mg/kg intravenous nivolumab. Overall study findings and caveats: Relative to healthy donors, newly diagnosed patients reportedly had lower baseline TCR diversity, which was reported as lower still in relapsed/refractory patients. Baseline diversity resembling that of newly diagnosed patients was seen in complete responders.

After autologous stem cell transplantation all patients relapsed, and prior brentuximab vedotin exposure differed between cohorts. Data came from immunoSEQ multiplex PCR; TCRdb stores just in-frame clones and leaves some out. Of about 14,000 clones detected, approximately 78% appear once; the ten largest clones hold roughly 23%. Worth noting for this clone: What it binds is not known.

The CDR3 totals 16 residues. CDR1 is MNHEY, CDR2 SMNVEV, per germline (reference sequence). The junction had 2 bases not matched to a gene; V was cut back by 4 bases and J by 5 bases. Sequencing used peripheral blood mononuclear cells (PBMCs), obtained before the second cycle of nivolumab. V gene TRBV27 combines with J gene TRBJ2-1, with 16 bases lining up with TRBD2. The source is a human donor with classical Hodgkin lymphoma. CDR3 sequence (DNA): TGTGCCAGCAGTTGGGGACTAGCGGGGGGGAACAATGAGCAGTTCTTC. It codes for CASSWGLAGGNNEQFF.